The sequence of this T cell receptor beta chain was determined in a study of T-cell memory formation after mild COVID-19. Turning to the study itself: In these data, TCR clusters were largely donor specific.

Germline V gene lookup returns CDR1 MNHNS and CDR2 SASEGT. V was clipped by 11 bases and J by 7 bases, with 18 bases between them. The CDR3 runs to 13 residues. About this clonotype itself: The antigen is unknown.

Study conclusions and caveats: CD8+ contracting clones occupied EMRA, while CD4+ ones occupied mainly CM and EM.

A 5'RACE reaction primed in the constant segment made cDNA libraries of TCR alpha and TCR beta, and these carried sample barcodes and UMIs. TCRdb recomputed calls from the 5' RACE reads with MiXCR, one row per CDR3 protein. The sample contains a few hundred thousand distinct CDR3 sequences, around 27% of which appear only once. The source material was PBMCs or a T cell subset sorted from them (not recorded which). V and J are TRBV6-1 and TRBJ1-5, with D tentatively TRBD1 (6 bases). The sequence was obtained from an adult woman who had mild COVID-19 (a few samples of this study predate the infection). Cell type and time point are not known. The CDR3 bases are TGTGCCGCGGAAGGGACATATAGGCAGCCCCAGCATTTT. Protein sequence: CAAEGTYRQPQHF.